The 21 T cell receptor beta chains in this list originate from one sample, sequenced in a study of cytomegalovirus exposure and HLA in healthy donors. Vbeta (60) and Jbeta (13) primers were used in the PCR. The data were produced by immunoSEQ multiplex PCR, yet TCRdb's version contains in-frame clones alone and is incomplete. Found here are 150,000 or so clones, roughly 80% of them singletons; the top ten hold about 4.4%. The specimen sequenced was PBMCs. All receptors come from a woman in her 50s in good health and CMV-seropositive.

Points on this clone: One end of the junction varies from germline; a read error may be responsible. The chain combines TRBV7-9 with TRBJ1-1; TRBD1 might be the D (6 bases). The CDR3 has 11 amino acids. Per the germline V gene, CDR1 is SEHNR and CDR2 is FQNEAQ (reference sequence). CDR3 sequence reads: CASSRTALRDF. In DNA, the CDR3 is TGTGCCAGCAGCAGGACAGCCCTACGGGACTTT.

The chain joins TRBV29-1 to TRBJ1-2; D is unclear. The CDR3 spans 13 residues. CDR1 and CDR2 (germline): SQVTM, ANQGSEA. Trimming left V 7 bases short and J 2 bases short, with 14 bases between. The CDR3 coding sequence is TGCAGCGCCCTGGGAGGAGGGAACTATGGCTACACCTTC. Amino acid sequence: CSALGGGNYGYTF.

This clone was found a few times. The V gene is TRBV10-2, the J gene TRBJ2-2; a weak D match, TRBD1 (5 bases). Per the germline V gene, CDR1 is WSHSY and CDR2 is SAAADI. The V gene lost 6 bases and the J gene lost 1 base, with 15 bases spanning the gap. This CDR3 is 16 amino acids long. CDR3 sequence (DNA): TGCGCCAGCAGACGAGCTCAGACAGAGAACACCGGGGAGCTGTTTTTT. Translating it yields CASRRAQTENTGELFF.

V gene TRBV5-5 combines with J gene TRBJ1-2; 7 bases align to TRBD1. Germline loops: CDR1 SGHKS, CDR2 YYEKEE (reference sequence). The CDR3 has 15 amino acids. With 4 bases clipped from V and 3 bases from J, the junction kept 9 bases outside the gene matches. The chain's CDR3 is CASSHQGQSYYGYTF. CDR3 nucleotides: TGTGCCAGCAGCCACCAGGGACAGTCATACTATGGCTACACCTTC.

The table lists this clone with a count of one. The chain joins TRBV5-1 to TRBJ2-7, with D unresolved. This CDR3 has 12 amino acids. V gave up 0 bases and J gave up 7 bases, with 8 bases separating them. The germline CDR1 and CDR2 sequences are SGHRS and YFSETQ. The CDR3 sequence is CASSLARWEQYF. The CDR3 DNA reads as TGCGCCAGCAGCTTGGCCCGGTGGGAGCAGTACTTC.

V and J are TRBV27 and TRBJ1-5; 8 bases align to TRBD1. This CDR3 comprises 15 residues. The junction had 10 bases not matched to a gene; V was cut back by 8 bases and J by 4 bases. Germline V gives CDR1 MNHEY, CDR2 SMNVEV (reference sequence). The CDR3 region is CASASGTGVNQPQHF. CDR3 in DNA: TGTGCCAGCGCCTCTGGGACAGGCGTTAATCAGCCCCAGCATTTT.

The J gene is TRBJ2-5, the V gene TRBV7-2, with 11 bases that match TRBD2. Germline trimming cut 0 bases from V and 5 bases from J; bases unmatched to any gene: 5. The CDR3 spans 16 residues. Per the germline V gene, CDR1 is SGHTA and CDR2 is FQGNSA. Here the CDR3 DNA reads TGTGCCAGCAGCTTAGCTAGCGGGGGGGCCAGTGAGACCCAGTACTTC. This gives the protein CASSLASGGASETQYF.

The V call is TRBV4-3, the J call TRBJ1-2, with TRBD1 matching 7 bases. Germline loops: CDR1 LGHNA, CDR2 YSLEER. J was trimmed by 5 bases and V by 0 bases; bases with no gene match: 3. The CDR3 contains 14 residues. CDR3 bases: TGCGCCAGCAGCCAAGAGTCCAGGGGGTATGGCTACACCTTC. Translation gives CASSQESRGYGYTF.

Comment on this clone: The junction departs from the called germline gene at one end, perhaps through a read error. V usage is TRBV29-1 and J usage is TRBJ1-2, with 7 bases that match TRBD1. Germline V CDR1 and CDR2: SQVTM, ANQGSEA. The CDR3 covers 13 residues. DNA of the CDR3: TGCAGCGTCGAAGGAGGGGGCAGCTATGGCTACACCTTC. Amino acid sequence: CSVEGGGSYGYTF.

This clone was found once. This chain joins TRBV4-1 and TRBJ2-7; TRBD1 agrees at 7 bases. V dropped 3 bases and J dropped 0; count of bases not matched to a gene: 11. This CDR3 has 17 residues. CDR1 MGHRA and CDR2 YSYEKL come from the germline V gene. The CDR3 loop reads CASSHPRSGTVSYEQYF. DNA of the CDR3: TGCGCCAGCAGCCATCCCCGTTCCGGGACAGTCTCCTACGAGCAGTACTTC.

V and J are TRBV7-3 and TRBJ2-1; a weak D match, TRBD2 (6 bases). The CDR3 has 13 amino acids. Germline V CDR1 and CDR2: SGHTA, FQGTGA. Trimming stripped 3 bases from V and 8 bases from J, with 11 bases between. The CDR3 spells CASSLTRRDEQFF. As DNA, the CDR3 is TGTGCCAGCAGCTTGACAAGGAGGGATGAGCAGTTCTTC.

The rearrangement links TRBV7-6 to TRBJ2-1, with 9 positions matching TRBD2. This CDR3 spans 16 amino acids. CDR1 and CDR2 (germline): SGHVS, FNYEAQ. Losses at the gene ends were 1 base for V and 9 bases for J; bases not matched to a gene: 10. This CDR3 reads CASSLEVAGGPGEQFF. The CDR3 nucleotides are TGTGCCAGCAGCTTAGAAGTCGCGGGAGGGCCCGGTGAGCAGTTCTTC.

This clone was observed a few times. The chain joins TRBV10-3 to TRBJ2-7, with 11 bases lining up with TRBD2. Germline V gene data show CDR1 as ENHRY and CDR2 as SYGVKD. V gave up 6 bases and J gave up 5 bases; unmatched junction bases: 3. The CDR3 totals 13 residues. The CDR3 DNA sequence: TGTGCCATCAGGAGACTAGCGGGAAACGAGCAGTACTTC. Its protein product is CAIRRLAGNEQYF.

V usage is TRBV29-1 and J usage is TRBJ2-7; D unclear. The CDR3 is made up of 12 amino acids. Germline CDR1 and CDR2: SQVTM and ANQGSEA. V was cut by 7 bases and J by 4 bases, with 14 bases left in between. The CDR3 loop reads CSAFSGTYEQYF. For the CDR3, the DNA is TGCAGCGCGTTTTCAGGCACGTACGAGCAGTACTTC.

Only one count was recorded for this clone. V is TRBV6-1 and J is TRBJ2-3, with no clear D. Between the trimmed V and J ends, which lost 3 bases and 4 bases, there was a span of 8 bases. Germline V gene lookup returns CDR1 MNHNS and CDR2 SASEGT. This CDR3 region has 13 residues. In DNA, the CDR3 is TGTGCCAGCAGTGATCTGTTCTCAGATACGCAGTATTTT. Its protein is CASSDLFSDTQYF.

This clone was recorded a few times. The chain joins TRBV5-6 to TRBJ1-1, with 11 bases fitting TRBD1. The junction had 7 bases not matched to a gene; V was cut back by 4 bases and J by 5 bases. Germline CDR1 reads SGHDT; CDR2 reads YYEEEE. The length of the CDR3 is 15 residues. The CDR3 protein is CASSLAGTGGTEAFF. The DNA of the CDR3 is TGTGCCAGCAGCCTTGCCGGGACAGGGGGGACTGAAGCTTTCTTT.

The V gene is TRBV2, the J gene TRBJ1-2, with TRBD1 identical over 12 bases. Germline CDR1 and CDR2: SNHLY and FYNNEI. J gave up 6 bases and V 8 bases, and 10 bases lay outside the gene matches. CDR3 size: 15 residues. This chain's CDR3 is CASDGMGQGAHGYTF. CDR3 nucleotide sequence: TGTGCCAGCGATGGAATGGGACAGGGGGCTCATGGCTACACCTTC.

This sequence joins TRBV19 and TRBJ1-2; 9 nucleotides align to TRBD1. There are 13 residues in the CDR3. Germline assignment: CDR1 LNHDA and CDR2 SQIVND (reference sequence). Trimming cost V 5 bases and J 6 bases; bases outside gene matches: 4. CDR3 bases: TGTGCCAGTAGTTTCCGGACAGGGGATGGCTACACCTTC. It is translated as CASSFRTGDGYTF.

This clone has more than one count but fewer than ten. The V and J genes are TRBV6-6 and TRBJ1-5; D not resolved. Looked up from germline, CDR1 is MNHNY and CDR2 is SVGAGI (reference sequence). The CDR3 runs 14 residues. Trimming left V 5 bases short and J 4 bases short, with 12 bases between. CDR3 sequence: CASSPLSKNQPQHF. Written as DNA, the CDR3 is TGTGCCAGCAGTCCCCTATCGAAGAATCAGCCCCAGCATTTT.

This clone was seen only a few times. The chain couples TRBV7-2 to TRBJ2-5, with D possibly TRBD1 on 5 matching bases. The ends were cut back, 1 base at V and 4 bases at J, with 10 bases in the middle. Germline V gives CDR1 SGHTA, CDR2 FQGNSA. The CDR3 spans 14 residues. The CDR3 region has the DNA TGTGCCAGCAGCTTAGTGGCCAGGGTAGAGACCCAGTACTTC. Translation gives CASSLVARVETQYF.

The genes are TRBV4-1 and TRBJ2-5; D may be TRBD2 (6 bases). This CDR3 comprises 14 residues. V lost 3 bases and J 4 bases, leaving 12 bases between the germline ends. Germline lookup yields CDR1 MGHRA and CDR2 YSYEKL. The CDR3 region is CASSQVIGGETQYF. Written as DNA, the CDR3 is TGCGCCAGCAGCCAGGTGATCGGGGGAGAGACCCAGTACTTC.